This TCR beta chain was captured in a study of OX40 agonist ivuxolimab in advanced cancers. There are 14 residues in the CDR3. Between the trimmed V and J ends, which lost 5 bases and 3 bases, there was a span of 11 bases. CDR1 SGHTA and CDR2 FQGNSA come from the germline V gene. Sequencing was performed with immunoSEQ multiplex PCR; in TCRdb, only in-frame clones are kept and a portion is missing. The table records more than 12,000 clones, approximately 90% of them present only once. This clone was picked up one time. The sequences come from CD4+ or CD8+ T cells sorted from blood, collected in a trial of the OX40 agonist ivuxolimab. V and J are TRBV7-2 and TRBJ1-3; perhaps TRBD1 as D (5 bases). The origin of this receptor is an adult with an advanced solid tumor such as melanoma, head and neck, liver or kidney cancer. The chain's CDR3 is CASSLPGIGNTIYF. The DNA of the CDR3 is TGTGCCAGCAGCCTACCAGGGATTGGAAACACCATATATTTT.